This TCR beta chain was sequenced in a study of neurological immune-mediated disorders. Only a few counts were recorded for this clonotype. Its cognate antigen is unknown. Study-wide results and limits: It was HTLV-1-associated myelopathy that showed the most TCR clonal expansion, while multiple sclerosis showed the least, falling below healthy controls.

Synthesis of cDNA was accomplished via 5'RACE employing 10-nucleotide random UMIs. TCRdb recomputed calls from the 5' RACE reads with MiXCR, one row per CDR3 protein. The data hold some 20,000 distinct CDR3 sequences, with roughly a tenth observed a single time. V was trimmed by 5 bases and J by 2 bases, leaving 13 bases between them. CDR1 and CDR2 from the germline V gene are SNHLY and FYNNEI. The CDR3 is made up of 14 amino acids. The chain joins TRBV2 to TRBJ2-7; no clear D gene. The sequence derives from a woman aged 55-70 years with HTLV-1-associated myelopathy (HAM/TSP). The sequencing input was PBMCs. CDR3: CASSPWPTAYEQYF. As DNA, the CDR3 is TGTGCCAGCAGTCCGTGGCCCACGGCCTACGAGCAGTACTTC.